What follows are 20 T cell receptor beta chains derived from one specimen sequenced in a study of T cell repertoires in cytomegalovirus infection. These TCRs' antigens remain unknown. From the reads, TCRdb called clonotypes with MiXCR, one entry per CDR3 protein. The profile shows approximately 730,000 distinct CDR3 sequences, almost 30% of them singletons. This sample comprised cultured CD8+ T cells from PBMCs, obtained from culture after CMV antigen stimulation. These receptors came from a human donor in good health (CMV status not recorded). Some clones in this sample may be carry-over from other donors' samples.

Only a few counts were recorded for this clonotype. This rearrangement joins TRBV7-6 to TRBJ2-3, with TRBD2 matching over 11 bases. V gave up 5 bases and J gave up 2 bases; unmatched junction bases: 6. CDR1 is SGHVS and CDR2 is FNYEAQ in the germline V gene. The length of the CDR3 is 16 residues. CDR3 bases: TGTGCCAGCAGCCCCCAGACTAGCGGGGACACAGATACGCAGTATTTT. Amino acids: CASSPQTSGDTDTQYF.

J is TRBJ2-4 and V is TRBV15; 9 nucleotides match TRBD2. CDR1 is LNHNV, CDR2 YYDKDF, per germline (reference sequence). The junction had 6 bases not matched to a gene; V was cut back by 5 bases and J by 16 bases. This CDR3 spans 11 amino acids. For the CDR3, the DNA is TGTGCCACCAGCTGGCGGGAGGGTACATACTTC. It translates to CATSWREGTYF.

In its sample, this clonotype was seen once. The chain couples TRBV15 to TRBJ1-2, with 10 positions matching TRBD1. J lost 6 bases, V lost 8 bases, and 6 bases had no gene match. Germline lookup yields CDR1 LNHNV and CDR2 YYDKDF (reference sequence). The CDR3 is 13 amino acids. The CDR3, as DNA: TGTGCCACCGGCACGGGACAGGGGAATGGCTACACCTTC. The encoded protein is CATGTGQGNGYTF.

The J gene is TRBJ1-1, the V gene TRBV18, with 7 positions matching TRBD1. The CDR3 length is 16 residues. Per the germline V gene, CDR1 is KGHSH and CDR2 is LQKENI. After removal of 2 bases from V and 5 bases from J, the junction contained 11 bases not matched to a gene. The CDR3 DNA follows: TGTGCCAGCTCACCAGATAAGGGGGCGCTGGCTACTGAAGCTTTCTTT. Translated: CASSPDKGALATEAFF.

The CDR3 loop is CASSSPRPQVPQYF. As DNA, the CDR3 is TGTGCCAGCAGCTCCCCCCGGCCCCAGGTCCCGCAGTATTTT. The chain links TRBV7-9 to TRBJ2-3; no clear D. CDR3 length: 14 amino acids. Between the trimmed V and J ends, which lost 4 bases and 10 bases, there was a span of 18 bases. The V gene's germline CDR1 is SEHNR and CDR2 FQNEAQ (reference sequence).

The chain's CDR3 is CSASSQGGNRYEQYF. CDR3 nucleotides: TGCAGTGCTAGCAGTCAGGGTGGGAATCGCTACGAGCAGTACTTC. The chain is built from TRBV20-1 and TRBJ2-7, with D perhaps matching TRBD1 (5 bases). The germline CDR1 and CDR2 sequences are DFQATT and SNEGSKA (reference sequence). The ends were cut back, 3 bases at V and 3 bases at J, with 18 bases in the middle. The CDR3 has 15 amino acids.

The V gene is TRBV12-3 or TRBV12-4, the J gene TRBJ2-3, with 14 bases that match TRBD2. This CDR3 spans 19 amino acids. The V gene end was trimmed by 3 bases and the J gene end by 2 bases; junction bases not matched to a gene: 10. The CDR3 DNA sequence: TGTGCCAGCAGTTTCCGACTAGCGGGGGGGAGGGAGGACACAGATACGCAGTATTTT. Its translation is CASSFRLAGGREDTDTQYF.

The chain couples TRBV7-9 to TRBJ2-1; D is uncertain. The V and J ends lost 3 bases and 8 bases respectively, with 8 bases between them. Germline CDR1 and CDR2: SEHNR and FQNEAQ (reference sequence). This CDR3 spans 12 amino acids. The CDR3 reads CASSFRAYEQFF. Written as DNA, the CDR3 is TGTGCCAGCAGCTTTAGAGCTTATGAGCAGTTCTTC.

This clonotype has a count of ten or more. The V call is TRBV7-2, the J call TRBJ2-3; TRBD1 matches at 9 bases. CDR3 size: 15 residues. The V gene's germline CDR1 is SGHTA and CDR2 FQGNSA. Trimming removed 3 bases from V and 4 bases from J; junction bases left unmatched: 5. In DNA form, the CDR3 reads TGTGCCAGCAGCTTCCGGGACAGGGTGGCAGATACGCAGTATTTT. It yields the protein CASSFRDRVADTQYF.

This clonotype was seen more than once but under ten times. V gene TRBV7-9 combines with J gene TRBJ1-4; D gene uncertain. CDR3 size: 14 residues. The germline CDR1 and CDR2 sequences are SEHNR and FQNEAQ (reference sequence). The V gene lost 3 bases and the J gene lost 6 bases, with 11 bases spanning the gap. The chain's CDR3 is CASSLREDHEKLFF. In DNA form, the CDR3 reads TGTGCCAGCAGCTTGCGGGAGGATCATGAAAAACTGTTTTTT.

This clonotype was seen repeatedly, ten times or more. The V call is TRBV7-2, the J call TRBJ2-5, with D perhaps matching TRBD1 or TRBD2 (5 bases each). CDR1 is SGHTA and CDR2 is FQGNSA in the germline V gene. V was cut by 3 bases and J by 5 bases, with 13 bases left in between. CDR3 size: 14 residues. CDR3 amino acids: CASSLPTGRETQYF. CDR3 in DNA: TGTGCCAGCAGCTTGCCTACGGGGCGGGAGACCCAGTACTTC.

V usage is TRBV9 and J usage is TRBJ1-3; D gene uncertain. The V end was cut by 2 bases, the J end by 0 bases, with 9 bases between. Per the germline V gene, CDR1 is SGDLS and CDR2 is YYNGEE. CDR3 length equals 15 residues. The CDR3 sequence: CASSVAGSSGNTIYF. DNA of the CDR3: TGTGCCAGCAGCGTCGCCGGGAGCTCTGGAAACACCATATATTTT.

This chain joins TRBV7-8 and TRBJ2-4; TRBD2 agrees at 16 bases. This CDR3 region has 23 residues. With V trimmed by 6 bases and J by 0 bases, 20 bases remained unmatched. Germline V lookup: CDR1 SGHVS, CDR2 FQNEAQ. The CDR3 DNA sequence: TGTGCCAGCAGAGGGATAGGGGGACTAGCGGGGGGGCTAACACCTCTAGCCAAAAACATTCAGTACTTC. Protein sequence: CASRGIGGLAGGLTPLAKNIQYF.

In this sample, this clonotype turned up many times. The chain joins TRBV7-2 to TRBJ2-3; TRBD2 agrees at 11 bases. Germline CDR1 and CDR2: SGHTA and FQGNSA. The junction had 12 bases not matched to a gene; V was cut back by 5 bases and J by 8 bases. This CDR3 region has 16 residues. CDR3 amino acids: CASSPGWVAGGSTQYF. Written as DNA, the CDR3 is TGTGCCAGCAGCCCTGGCTGGGTAGCGGGGGGGAGTACGCAGTATTTT.

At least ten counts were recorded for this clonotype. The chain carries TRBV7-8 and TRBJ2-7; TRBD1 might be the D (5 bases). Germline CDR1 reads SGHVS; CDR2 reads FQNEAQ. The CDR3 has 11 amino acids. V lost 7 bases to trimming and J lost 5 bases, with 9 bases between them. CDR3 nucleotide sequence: TGTGCCAGCAAACAGGTCCACGAGCAGTACTTC. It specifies CASKQVHEQYF.

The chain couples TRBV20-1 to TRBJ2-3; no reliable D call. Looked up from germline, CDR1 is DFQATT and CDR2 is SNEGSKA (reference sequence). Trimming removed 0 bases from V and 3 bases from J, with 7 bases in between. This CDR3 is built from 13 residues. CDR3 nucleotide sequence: TGCAGTGCTAGAGATCCCCAGACAGATACGCAGTATTTT. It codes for CSARDPQTDTQYF.

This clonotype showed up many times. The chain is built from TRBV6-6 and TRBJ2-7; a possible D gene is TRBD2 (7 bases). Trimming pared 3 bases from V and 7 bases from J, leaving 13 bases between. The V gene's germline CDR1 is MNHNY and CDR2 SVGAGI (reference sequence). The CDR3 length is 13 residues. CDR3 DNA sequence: TGTGCCAGCAGTTATAGAGGGGGGGGGGAGCAGTACGTC. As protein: CASSYRGGGEQYV.

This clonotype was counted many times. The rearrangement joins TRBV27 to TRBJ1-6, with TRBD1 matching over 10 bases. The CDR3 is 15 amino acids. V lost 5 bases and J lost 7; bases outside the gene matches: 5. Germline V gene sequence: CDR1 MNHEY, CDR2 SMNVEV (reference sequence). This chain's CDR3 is CASSMTGGYNSPLHF. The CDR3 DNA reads TGTGCCAGCAGTATGACAGGGGGCTACAATTCACCCCTCCACTTT.

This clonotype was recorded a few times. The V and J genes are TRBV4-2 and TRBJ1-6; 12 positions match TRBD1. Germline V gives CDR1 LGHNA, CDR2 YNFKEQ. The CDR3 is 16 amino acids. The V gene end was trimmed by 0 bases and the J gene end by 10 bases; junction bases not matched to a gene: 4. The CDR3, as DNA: TGTGCCAGCAGCCAAGAACCCGGGACAGGGGGCTCACCCCTCCACTTT. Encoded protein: CASSQEPGTGGSPLHF.

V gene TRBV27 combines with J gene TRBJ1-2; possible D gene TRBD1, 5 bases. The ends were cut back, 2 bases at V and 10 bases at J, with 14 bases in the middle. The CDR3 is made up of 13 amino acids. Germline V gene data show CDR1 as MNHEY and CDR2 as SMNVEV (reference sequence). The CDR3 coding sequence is TGTGCCAGCAGTTTAGGGGTACGCAGGGTCTACACCTTC. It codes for CASSLGVRRVYTF.